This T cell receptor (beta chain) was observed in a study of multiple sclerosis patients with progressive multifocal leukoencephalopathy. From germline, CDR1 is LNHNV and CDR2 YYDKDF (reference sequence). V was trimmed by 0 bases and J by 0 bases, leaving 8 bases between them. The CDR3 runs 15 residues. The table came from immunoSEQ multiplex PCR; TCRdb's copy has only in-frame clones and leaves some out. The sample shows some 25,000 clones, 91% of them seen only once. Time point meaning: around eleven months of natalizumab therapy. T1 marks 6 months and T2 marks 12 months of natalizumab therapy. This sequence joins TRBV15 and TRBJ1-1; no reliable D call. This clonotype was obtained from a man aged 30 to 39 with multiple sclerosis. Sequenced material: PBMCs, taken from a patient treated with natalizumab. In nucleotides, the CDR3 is TGTGCCACCAGCAGAGACAAGGGAATGAACACTGAAGCTTTCTTT. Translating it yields CATSRDKGMNTEAFF.